Presented here are 3 T cell receptor beta chains from one specimen sequenced in a study of blood T cells in healthy people across ages. PCR was performed a second time for about 6 to 11 cycles using a sample-barcoded 5' primer and a J-beta primer mix. In TCRdb, the 5' RACE reads were re-called with MiXCR into one record per CDR3 protein. The sample yields around 820,000 distinct CDR3 sequences, roughly 25% seen once. These data were also reused for a study on T cells of mothers and their children.

The specimen was blood. Source of these receptors: a boy aged 5 to 17 in good health.

The rearrangement joins TRBV2 to TRBJ2-5; 7 positions match TRBD2. Germline CDR1 reads SNHLY; CDR2 reads FYNNEI. The CDR3 is 15 amino acids. V trimming: 3 bases; J trimming: 3 bases; junction bases outside the gene matches: 7. The DNA of the CDR3 is TGTGCCAGCAGTGAGGTCCTAGCGGATAAAGAGACCCAGTACTTC. It specifies CASSEVLADKETQYF.

The J gene is TRBJ2-1, the V gene TRBV29-1, with D unresolved. This CDR3 comprises 16 residues. Between the trimmed V and J ends, which lost 6 bases and 5 bases, there was a span of 23 bases. Germline V gene data show CDR1 as SQVTM and CDR2 as ANQGSEA. CDR3 loop: CSVGGFDRSLNNEQFF. CDR3 in DNA: TGCAGCGTGGGTGGCTTTGACCGATCCTTGAACAATGAGCAGTTCTTC.

This clonotype occurred a few times. An end of the junction differs from the germline gene, which may be a read error. This chain connects TRBV9 to TRBJ2-4; tentatively, D is TRBD2 (6 bases). The CDR3 contains 16 residues. The germline V gene has CDR1 SGDLS and CDR2 YYNGEE. CDR3 region: CASSVSTGGARNIQYF. CDR3 bases: TGTGCCAGCAGCGTATCTACCGGGGGAGCCAGAAACATTCAGTACTTC.